This TCR beta chain was captured in a study of blood T cell repertoires in COVID-19. The authors' processing: Amplified reference gene primers provided the basis for estimating nucleated cell counts. Produced via immunoSEQ multiplex PCR; TCRdb's table is partial and in-frame only. V, J and clone size reflect that table, while D and trimming were determined from the DNA. Of fewer than 250,000 clones listed, roughly four fifths are singletons. Germline CDR1 is SGHVS and CDR2 is FQNEAQ. The CDR3 is made up of 17 amino acids. Germline trimming cut 2 bases from V and 0 bases from J; bases unmatched to any gene: 4.

Input material: peripheral blood. This sequence was found in a woman in her 70s with acute or convalescent COVID-19. V and J are TRBV7-8 and TRBJ1-5, with 10 bases matching TRBD1. The DNA of the CDR3 is TGTGCCAGCAGCTTAAGGGACAGGGGTTATAGCAATCAGCCCCAGCATTTT. Translating it yields CASSLRDRGYSNQPQHF.